This T cell receptor (beta chain) was sequenced during a study of T cell repertoires in cytomegalovirus infection (dated by TCRdb to the late 2010s). With respect to the entire study: The HLA type of each donor mattered for the analysis, because public TCR beta signatures pointed to carriage of CMV infection along with the matching HLA type. What the study reported, not specific to this receptor: The ex vivo response was dominated by HLA-C-restricted CMV-specific TCR beta clonotypes, which also provided the single most frequent clonotype in two of eight donors. Carriers of CMV infection plus the relevant HLA type were discriminated by the cumulative frequency of public TCR beta family members in the study cohort and in an independent 352-donor cohort.

This clonotype has at least ten counts. This clone's antigen is unknown. No much larger clone is present one base from it, and per-base qualities are unavailable. CDR1 and CDR2 (SGHVS, FQNEAQ) derive from the germline V gene. Including cysteine and phenylalanine, the CDR3 has 14 amino acids. The retained sequence is limited to the CDR3, 42 bases, with the frame set at the first base. V drops 5 bases and J drops 2 bases, leaving 11 bases in between. For sequencing, an Illumina HiSeq 1500 was employed. Using fastp trimming at Q25 and MiXCR clonotype assembly, TCRdb reanalyzed the public sequencing data and kept in-frame beta chains. Here each entry gathers all rows of one CDR3 protein and keeps the most common genes and DNA. The sample records over 450,000 distinct CDR3 sequences, roughly 12% of which are singletons. The top ten hold 10% to 13% of the sample.

Sequencing input: PBMCs. The V and J genes are TRBV7-8 and TRBJ2-3; the D segment cannot be called with confidence. This TCR came from a human donor in good health (CMV status not recorded). Some clones in this sample may be carry-over from other donors' samples. Read as DNA, the sequence is TGTGCCAGCAGCGGTGGAACAAACACAGATACGCAGTATTTT. Translated, it reads CASSGGTNTDTQYF.